These 8 T cell receptor beta chains originate from one sample sequenced in a study of blood T cell repertoires in COVID-19. Profiling relied on immunoSEQ multiplex PCR, and the TCRdb table lists in-frame clones only, not all of them. The sample carries 470,000 or so clones, around 85% recorded once. Source material: peripheral blood. These TCRs come from a human donor in a cohort sampled during active COVID-19.

The rearrangement links TRBV3-1 (or the pseudogene TRBV3-2) to TRBJ1-5; 10 nucleotides line up with TRBD1. V dropped 3 bases and J dropped 4; count of bases not matched to a gene: 3. The CDR3 totals 15 residues. CDR1 is LGHDT and CDR2 is YNNKEL in the germline V gene (reference sequence). The CDR3 is CASSHKGQGNQPQHF. The CDR3 nucleotides read TGTGCCAGCAGCCATAAGGGACAGGGGAATCAGCCCCAGCATTTT.

With respect to this clone: The same CDR3 can be traced to other DNA sequences in this sample. The gene calls are TRBV7-2 and TRBJ1-1, with D uncertain. The germline gives CDR1 SGHTA, CDR2 FQGNSA. The germline V and J ends were trimmed by 5 bases and 0 bases, with 10 bases remaining between them. The CDR3 runs to 14 residues. This CDR3 reads CASSPGGVNTEAFF. CDR3 nucleotide sequence: TGTGCCAGCAGCCCCGGTGGAGTGAACACTGAAGCTTTCTTT.

The chain has TRBV6-1 and TRBJ2-5; TRBD2 might be the D (6 bases). The CDR3 contains 14 residues. The ends were cut back, 1 base at V and 5 bases at J, with 11 bases in the middle. Germline V gene lookup returns CDR1 MNHNS and CDR2 SASEGT. In DNA form, the CDR3 reads TGTGCCAGCAGTGAAGGGGCGGGGTGGGAGACCCAGTACTTC. As protein: CASSEGAGWETQYF.

This clone has a single count. The chain joins TRBV5-4 to TRBJ1-2; weak D call: TRBD1 (6 bases). Germline-derived CDR1 and CDR2 are SGHNT and YYREEE (reference sequence). Deletions cut 3 bases from V and 0 bases from J, with 9 bases between. The CDR3 spans 14 residues. CDR3 DNA: TGTGCCAGCAGCTCACAGGGAGCTAACTATGGCTACACCTTC. This codes for CASSSQGANYGYTF.

V usage is TRBV30 and J usage is TRBJ1-2; tentatively, D is TRBD1 (5 bases). V lost 2 bases, J lost 8 bases, and 15 bases lay in between. Per the germline V gene, CDR1 is GTSNPN and CDR2 is SVGIG (reference sequence). This CDR3 has 13 residues. The CDR3: CAWSLTQAGGYTF. In nucleotides, the CDR3 is TGTGCCTGGAGTTTAACACAGGCAGGCGGCTACACCTTC.

CDR3: CASTKSDRGGNEQFF. CDR3 in DNA: TGTGCCAGCACCAAATCGGACAGGGGCGGTAATGAGCAGTTCTTC. The chain has TRBV28 and TRBJ2-1; 9 nucleotides line up with TRBD1. The CDR3 has 15 residues. CDR1 MDHEN and CDR2 SYDVKM come from the germline V gene. J was trimmed by 7 bases and V by 7 bases; bases with no gene match: 11.

V gene TRBV28 combines with J gene TRBJ2-7, with 8 bases aligning to TRBD1. The CDR3 is 14 residues long. With V trimmed by 7 bases and J by 10 bases, 15 bases remained unmatched. CDR1 is MDHEN, CDR2 SYDVKM, per germline. CDR3 sequence: CASTLQGQAYLQYF. The DNA of the CDR3 is TGTGCCAGCACCCTCCAGGGACAGGCGTATTTACAGTACTTC.

The chain is built from TRBV6-2 or TRBV6-3 and TRBJ1-1; 9 bases map to TRBD1. This CDR3 is 17 amino acids long. Germline loops: CDR1 MNHEY, CDR2 SVGEGT. V lost 2 bases to trimming and J lost 1 base; unmatched junction nucleotides: 8. As DNA, the CDR3 is TGTGCCAGCAGTTACGACACAGGGGGCGCAGAGAACACTGAAGCTTTCTTT. Residues: CASSYDTGGAENTEAFF.